Listed below are T cell receptor beta chains from one sample, sequenced in a study of cytomegalovirus exposure and HLA in healthy donors. Sequencing was performed with immunoSEQ multiplex PCR; in TCRdb, only in-frame clones are kept and a portion is missing. Of 140,000 to 150,000 clones listed, approximately 72% are singletons. Material for sequencing was PBMCs. The source is an older woman in good health and CMV-seronegative. CDR3s include the opening cysteine and the closing phenylalanine or tryptophan. A D gene is named only where the DNA matches it firmly. Not all rows give a size; the values are once, few, many and, for expanded clones, a class.

>16|TRBD2|TRBJ2-3|TRBV19|NA
CASSMISGGAGDTQYF
TGTGCCAGTAGTATGATTAGCGGGGGGGCCGGAGATACGCAGTATTTT
>17|TRBD2|TRBJ2-3|TRBV9|NA
CASSVDGSGGAGDTQYF
TGTGCCAGCAGCGTAGACGGTAGCGGGGGGGCGGGAGATACGCAGTATTTT
>16|TRBD2|TRBJ2-3|TRBV5-1|NA
CASRRLAGVGTDTQYF
TGCGCCAGTAGAAGGTTGGCGGGAGTGGGCACAGATACGCAGTATTTT
>19|TRBD2|TRBJ2-1|TRBV7-3|NA
CASSLTGTSGSTQYNEQFF
TGTGCCAGCAGCTTAACGGGGACTAGCGGGAGTACTCAATACAATGAGCAGTTCTTC
>17|NA|TRBJ2-5|TRBV11-2|once
CASSPRGAGGATETQYF
TGTGCCAGCAGCCCCCGGGGGGCAGGGGGCGCGACGGAGACCCAGTACTTC
>14|NA|TRBJ2-2|TRBV11-2|once
CASSFLSYTGELFF
TGTGCCAGCAGCTTCCTTAGTTACACCGGGGAGCTGTTTTTT
>13|NA|TRBJ2-3|TRBV10-3|NA
CALGPDNRDTQYF
TGTGCCCTGGGCCCGGACAATAGGGATACGCAGTATTTT
>14|TRBD1|TRBJ2-1|TRBV25-1|NA
CASSRGQGVHEQFF
TGTGCCAGCAGTCGAGGGCAGGGGGTTCATGAGCAGTTCTTC
>16|TRBD2|TRBJ2-7|TRBV27|NA
CASSLSRAGGTYEQYF
TGTGCCAGTAGTTTATCTCGGGCGGGAGGGACCTACGAGCAGTACTTC
>15|TRBD1|TRBJ1-2|TRBV19|NA
CASSRLGTGGYGYTF
TGTGCCAGTAGCCGGTTAGGGACAGGGGGCTATGGCTACACCTTC
>13|NA|TRBJ1-4|TRBV7-9|NA
CASSLRGMEKLFF
TGTGCCAGCAGCTTACGCGGGATGGAAAAACTGTTTTTT
>13|NA|TRBJ1-5|TRBV28|NA
CATRWEGSQPQHF
TGTGCCACCCGCTGGGAGGGTTCACAGCCCCAGCATTTT
>18|NA|TRBJ1-1|TRBV5-1|NA
CASSLSLTGRGINTEAFF
TGCGCCAGCAGCTTGTCATTAACAGGGAGGGGAATCAACACTGAAGCTTTCTTT
>14|NA|TRBJ2-5|TRBV5-1|NA
CASSLGMGRETQYF
TGCGCCAGCAGCTTGGGCATGGGGAGGGAGACCCAGTACTTC
>13|NA|TRBJ2-5|TRBV2|NA
CASSDARRETQYF
TGTGCCAGCAGTGATGCACGGCGGGAGACCCAGTACTTC
>13|NA|TRBJ2-7|TRBV28|NA
CASSSGLSYEQYF
TGTGCCAGCAGCAGCGGACTCTCCTACGAGCAGTACTTC
>13|NA|TRBJ1-2|TRBV7-2|NA
CASSLDNDYGYTF
TGTGCCAGCAGCTTAGACAACGACTATGGCTACACCTTC
>13|NA|TRBJ1-1|TRBV5-1|once
CASRVSLNTEAFF
TGCGCCAGCAGGGTTAGTTTGAACACTGAAGCTTTCTTT